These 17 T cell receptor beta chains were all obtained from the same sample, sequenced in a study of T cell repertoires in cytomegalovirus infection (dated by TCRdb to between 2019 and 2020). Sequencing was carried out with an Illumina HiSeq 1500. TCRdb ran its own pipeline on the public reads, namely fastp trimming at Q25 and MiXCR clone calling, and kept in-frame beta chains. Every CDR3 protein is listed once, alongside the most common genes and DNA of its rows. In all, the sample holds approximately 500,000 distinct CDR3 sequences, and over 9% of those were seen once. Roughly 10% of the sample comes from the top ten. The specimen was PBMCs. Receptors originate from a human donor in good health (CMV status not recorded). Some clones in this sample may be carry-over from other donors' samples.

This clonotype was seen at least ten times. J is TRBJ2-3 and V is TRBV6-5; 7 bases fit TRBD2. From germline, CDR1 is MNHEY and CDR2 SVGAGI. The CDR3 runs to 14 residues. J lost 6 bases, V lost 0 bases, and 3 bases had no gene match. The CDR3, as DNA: TGTGCCAGCAGTTACTCGGGGGGGGGGGATACGCAGTATTTT. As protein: CASSYSGGGDTQYF.

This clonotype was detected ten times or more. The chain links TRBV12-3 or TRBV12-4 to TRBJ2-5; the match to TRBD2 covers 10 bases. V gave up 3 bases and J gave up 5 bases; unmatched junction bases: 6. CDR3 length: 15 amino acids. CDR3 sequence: CASSFSGGALETQYF. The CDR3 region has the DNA TGTGCCAGCAGTTTCAGCGGGGGGGCTTTGGAGACCCAGTACTTC.

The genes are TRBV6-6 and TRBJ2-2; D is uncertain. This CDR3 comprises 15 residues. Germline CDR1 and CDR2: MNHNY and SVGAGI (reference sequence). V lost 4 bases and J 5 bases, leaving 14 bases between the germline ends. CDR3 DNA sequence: TGTGCCAGCAGTTCCGACCCATTGGGGACCGGGGAGCTGTTTTTT. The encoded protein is CASSSDPLGTGELFF.

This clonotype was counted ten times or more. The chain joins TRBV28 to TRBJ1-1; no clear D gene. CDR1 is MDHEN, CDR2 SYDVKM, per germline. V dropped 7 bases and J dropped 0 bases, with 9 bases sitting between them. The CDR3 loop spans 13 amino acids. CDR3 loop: CASTLVVNTEAFF. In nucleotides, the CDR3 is TGTGCCAGCACCTTGGTGGTGAACACTGAAGCTTTCTTT.

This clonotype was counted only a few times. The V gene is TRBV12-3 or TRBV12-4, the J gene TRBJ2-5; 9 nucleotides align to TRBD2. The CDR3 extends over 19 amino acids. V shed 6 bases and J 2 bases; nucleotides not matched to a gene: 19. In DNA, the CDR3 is TGTGCCAGCAGCGAGAGCCCCGGGACTAGCCGGGGGGGGCAAGAGACCCAGTACTTC. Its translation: CASSESPGTSRGGQETQYF.

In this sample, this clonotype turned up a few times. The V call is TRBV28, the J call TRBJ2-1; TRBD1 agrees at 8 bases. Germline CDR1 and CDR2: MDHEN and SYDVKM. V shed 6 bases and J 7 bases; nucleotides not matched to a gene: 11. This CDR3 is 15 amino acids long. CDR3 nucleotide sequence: TGTGCCAGCAGACAACCGGGACAGGAAAGAAATGAGCAGTTCTTC. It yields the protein CASRQPGQERNEQFF.

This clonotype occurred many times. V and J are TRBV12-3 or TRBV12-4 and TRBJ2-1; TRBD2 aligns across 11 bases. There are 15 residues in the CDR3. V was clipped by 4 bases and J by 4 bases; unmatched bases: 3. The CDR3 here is CASSSGLAAYNEQFF. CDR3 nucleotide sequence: TGTGCCAGCAGTTCGGGACTAGCGGCTTACAATGAGCAGTTCTTC.

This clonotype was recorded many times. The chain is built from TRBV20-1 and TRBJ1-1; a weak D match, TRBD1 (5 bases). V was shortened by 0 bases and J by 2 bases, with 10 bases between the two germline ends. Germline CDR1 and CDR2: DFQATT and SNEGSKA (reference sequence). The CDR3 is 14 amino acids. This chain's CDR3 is CSARDGTANTEAFF. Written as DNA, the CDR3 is TGCAGTGCTAGAGATGGGACCGCAAACACTGAAGCTTTCTTT.

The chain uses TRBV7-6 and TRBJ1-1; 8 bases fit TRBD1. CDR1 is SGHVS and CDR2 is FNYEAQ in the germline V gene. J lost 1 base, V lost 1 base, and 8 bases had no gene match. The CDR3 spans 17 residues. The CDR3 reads CASSLDPGGRGNTEAFF. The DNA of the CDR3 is TGTGCCAGCAGCTTAGACCCAGGGGGCAGGGGGAACACTGAAGCTTTCTTT.

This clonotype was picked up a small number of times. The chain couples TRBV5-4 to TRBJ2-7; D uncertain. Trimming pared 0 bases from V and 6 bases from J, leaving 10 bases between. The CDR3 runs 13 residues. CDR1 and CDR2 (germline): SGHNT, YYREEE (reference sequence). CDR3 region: CASSLDEGIEQYF. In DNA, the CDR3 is TGTGCCAGCAGCTTGGACGAAGGGATCGAGCAGTACTTC.

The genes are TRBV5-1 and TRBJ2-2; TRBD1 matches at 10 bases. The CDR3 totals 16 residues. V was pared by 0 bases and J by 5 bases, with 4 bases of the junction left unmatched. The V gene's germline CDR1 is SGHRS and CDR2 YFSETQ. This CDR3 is CASSLGKGQGTGELFF. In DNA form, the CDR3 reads TGCGCCAGCAGCTTGGGGAAGGGACAGGGGACCGGGGAGCTGTTTTTT.

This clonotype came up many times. The CDR3 nucleotides are TGTGCCAGCAGCAGTAGGGAGGGGGAGACCCAGTACTTC. This gives the protein CASSSREGETQYF. V and J are TRBV7-2 and TRBJ2-5, with 7 bases fitting TRBD2. Germline V CDR1 and CDR2: SGHTA, FQGNSA. Germline trimming cut 5 bases from V and 5 bases from J; bases unmatched to any gene: 5. The CDR3 contains 13 residues.

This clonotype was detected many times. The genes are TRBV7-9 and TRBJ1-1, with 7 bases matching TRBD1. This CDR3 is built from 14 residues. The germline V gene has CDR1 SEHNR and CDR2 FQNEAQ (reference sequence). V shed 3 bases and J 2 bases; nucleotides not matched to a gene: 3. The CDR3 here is CASSLTGFNTEAFF. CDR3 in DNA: TGTGCCAGCAGCTTGACAGGGTTCAACACTGAAGCTTTCTTT.

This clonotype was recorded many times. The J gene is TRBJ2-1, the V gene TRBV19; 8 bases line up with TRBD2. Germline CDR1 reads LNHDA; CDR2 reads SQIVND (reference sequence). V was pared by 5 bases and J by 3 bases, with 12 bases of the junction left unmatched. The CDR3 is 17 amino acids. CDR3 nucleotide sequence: TGTGCCAGTAGTCGGACTGCAGCGGGAGTCTACTACAATGAGCAGTTCTTC. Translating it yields CASSRTAAGVYYNEQFF. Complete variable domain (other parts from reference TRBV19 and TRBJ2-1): DGGITQSPKYLFRKEGQNVTLSCEQNLNHDAMYWYRQDPGQGLRLIYYSQIVNDFQKGDIAEGYSVSREKKESFPLTVTSAQKNPTAFYLCASSRTAAGVYYNEQFFGPGTRLTVL.

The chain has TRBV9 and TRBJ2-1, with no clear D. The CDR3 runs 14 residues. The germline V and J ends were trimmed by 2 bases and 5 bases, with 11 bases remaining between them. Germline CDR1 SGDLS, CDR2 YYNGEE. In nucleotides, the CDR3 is TGTGCCAGCAGCGTCGGTCTAGACGACAATGAGCAGTTCTTC. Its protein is CASSVGLDDNEQFF. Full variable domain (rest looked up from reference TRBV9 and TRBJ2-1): DSGVTQTPKHLITATGQRVTLRCSPRSGDLSVYWYQQSLDQGLQFLIQYYNGEERAKGNILERFSAQQFPDLHSELNLSSLELGDSALYFCASSVGLDDNEQFFGPGTRLTVL.

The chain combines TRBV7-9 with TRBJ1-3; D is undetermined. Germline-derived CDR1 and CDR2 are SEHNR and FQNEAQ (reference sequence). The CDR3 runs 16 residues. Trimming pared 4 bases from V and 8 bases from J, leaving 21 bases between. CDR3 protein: CASSSSGGGLADTIYF. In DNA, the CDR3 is TGTGCCAGCAGCTCCTCGGGTGGCGGCCTGGCGGACACCATATATTTT.

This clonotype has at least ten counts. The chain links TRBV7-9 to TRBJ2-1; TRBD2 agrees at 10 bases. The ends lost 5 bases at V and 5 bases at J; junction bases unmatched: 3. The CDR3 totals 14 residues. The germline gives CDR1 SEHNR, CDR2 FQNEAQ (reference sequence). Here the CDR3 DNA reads TGTGCCAGCAGCCGACTAGCGGGCAACAATGAGCAGTTCTTC. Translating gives CASSRLAGNNEQFF.